This T cell receptor beta chain was obtained from a study of blood T cell repertoires in COVID-19. The overall study: Researchers got acute and convalescent COVID-19 samples from the United States, Italy and Spain. PBMCs, B-cell-depleted T cells, or T cells were the source of the cDNA or gDNA that made up the material.

Original handling: Reference gene primers were amplified, and this amplification served to estimate nucleated cell counts. Method: immunoSEQ multiplex PCR; TCRdb's copy keeps in-frame clones and lacks some. The DNA was the basis for D and trimming; V, J and clone size are from that table. The sample includes 350,000 to 450,000 clones, 75% to 90% of them seen just once. Sequenced: peripheral blood. The sequence came from a young woman with acute or convalescent COVID-19.

The CDR3 coding sequence is TGTGCCAGCAGTTCAGCGGGGGCCTCCTACAATGAGCAGTTCTTC. Translating gives CASSSAGASYNEQFF. The chain is built from TRBV27 and TRBJ2-1; TRBD2 matches 8 bases. V gave up 4 bases and J gave up 0 bases; unmatched junction bases: 2. Germline values: CDR1 MNHEY, CDR2 SMNVEV (reference sequence). The CDR3 is 15 amino acids.